One and the same sample provided the 30 T cell receptor beta chains below, sequenced in a study of Ad26.COV2.S vaccination and SARS-CoV-2 variants. The treatment was: some 20 received Ad26.COV2.S at low or high dose, single or two shots; about 5 received placebo; per-sample allocation not given. It was on day 63 after the first vaccine or placebo injection that samples were taken. Clones were read by immunoSEQ multiplex PCR, and TCRdb kept only the in-frame ones, dropping some. The sample holds roughly 320,000 clones, roughly 84% seen once. Sequencing was performed on peripheral blood, taken in a trial of Ad26.COV2.S vaccine versus placebo. These TCRs come from a person between 18 and 60 years old who received the Ad26.COV2.S COVID-19 vaccine or a placebo.

The chain links TRBV6-5 to TRBJ2-7; D is perhaps TRBD2 (5 bases). Germline V gene data show CDR1 as MNHEY and CDR2 as SVGAGI. The length of the CDR3 is 13 residues. Trimming took 8 bases from V and 3 from J, leaving 14 bases between them. The CDR3 sequence: CASGRGGDYEQYF. The CDR3 DNA sequence: TGTGCCAGCGGCCGAGGAGGCGACTACGAGCAGTACTTC.

The chain carries TRBV7-2 and TRBJ1-6, with 11 positions matching TRBD1. J was trimmed by 10 bases and V by 5 bases; bases with no gene match: 10. There are 16 residues in the CDR3. CDR1 is SGHTA, CDR2 FQGNSA, per germline. The CDR3 region has the DNA TGTGCCAGCAGCCCCGGTTGGGGACAGGGGGGGTCACCCCTCCACTTT. It specifies CASSPGWGQGGSPLHF.

This clone showed up just once. CDR3 sequence (DNA): TGTGCCTGGAGTGACAGTTTCCTTTACACCGGGGAGCTGTTTTTT. This translates into CAWSDSFLYTGELFF. The chain couples TRBV30 to TRBJ2-2, with unresolved D. Germline CDR1 GTSNPN, CDR2 SVGIG (reference sequence). Trimming pared 1 base from V and 3 bases from J, leaving 12 bases between. CDR3 length: 15 residues. The variable domain in full, completed from reference TRBV30 and TRBJ2-2, reads SQTIHQWPATLVQPVGSPLSLECTVEGTSNPNLYWYRQAAGRGLQLLFYSVGIGQISSEVPQNLSASRPQDRQFILSSKKLLLSDSGFYLCAWSDSFLYTGELFFGEGSRLTVL.

V gene TRBV5-5 combines with J gene TRBJ1-1; 7 bases are shared with TRBD1. The CDR3 is 14 residues long. CDR1 and CDR2 from the germline V gene are SGHKS and YYEKEE (reference sequence). Germline trimming cut 4 bases from V and 0 bases from J; bases unmatched to any gene: 3. As DNA, the CDR3 is TGTGCCAGCAGCCGGGACAGCTTGAACACTGAAGCTTTCTTT. Protein product: CASSRDSLNTEAFF.

The rearrangement joins TRBV10-3 to TRBJ1-4; tentatively, D is TRBD1 (5 bases). The CDR3 length is 15 residues. V was cut by 4 bases and J by 10 bases, with 19 bases left in between. Germline-derived CDR1 and CDR2 are ENHRY and SYGVKD. In DNA, the CDR3 is TGTGCCATCAGTGCTGAAAGTAGGGGAACTGGAAAACTGTTTTTT. Translating gives CAISAESRGTGKLFF.

The rearrangement links TRBV19 to TRBJ2-1; 12 nucleotides align to TRBD2. The germline CDR1 and CDR2 sequences are LNHDA and SQIVND (reference sequence). The CDR3 consists of 17 residues. V dropped 2 bases and J dropped 5; count of bases not matched to a gene: 7. CDR3 nucleotides: TGTGCCAGTAGTATACGAGGACTAGCGGGGACCAACAATGAGCAGTTCTTC. Amino acid sequence: CASSIRGLAGTNNEQFF.

The chain couples TRBV9 to TRBJ1-1; D possibly corresponds to TRBD1 (5 bases). Trimming removed 3 bases at V and 5 bases at J, with 17 bases between. The germline gives CDR1 SGDLS, CDR2 YYNGEE. CDR3 length equals 15 residues. The CDR3 here is CASSARGALRTEAFF. DNA of the CDR3: TGTGCCAGCAGCGCCCGAGGGGCGCTGAGGACTGAAGCTTTCTTT.

The chain recombines TRBV20-1 with TRBJ1-2; possible D gene TRBD1, 5 bases. Trimming took off 3 bases at V and 3 bases at J, with 11 bases between the two ends. The germline CDR1 and CDR2 sequences are DFQATT and SNEGSKA (reference sequence). This CDR3 contains 13 residues. CDR3 in amino acids: CSASQGKDYGYTF. The CDR3 region has the DNA TGCAGTGCTAGTCAGGGAAAGGACTATGGCTACACCTTC.

The chain joins TRBV19 to TRBJ2-5, with 7 bases fitting TRBD1. With V trimmed by 4 bases and J by 2 bases, 10 bases remained unmatched. This CDR3 comprises 16 residues. Germline V gene sequence: CDR1 LNHDA, CDR2 SQIVND (reference sequence). The CDR3 DNA is TGTGCCAGTAGTACCGACAGGGATCGCCATCAAGAGACCCAGTACTTC. Its protein is CASSTDRDRHQETQYF.

The V and J genes are TRBV11-2 and TRBJ2-1; TRBD2 might be the D (6 bases). Between the trimmed V and J ends, which lost 5 bases and 6 bases, there was a span of 20 bases. Germline CDR1 reads SGHAT; CDR2 reads FQNNGV. The CDR3 loop spans 16 amino acids. The CDR3 region is CASSHRGSGGPNEQFF. The CDR3 region has the DNA TGTGCCAGCAGCCACCGCGGTAGCGGTGGACCCAATGAGCAGTTCTTC.

CDR3: CASSVLGGGIQYF. CDR3 bases: TGTGCCAGCAGCGTGCTAGGGGGCGGTATTCAGTACTTC. The chain uses TRBV9 and TRBJ2-4; 7 nucleotides align to TRBD1. The CDR3 runs 13 residues. Trimming at V came to 2 bases and at J to 10 bases, leaving 6 bases not matched to a gene. Germline V gene data show CDR1 as SGDLS and CDR2 as YYNGEE.

The chain joins TRBV24-1 to TRBJ2-3; 7 bases fit TRBD1. The CDR3 is 15 residues long. J lost 4 bases, V lost 4 bases, and 7 bases had no gene match. CDR1 is KGHDR and CDR2 is SFDVKD in the germline V gene. The CDR3 DNA reads TGTGCCACCAGTGACCCTGGGACAGAGGCAGATACGCAGTATTTT. Amino acids: CATSDPGTEADTQYF.

The rearrangement links TRBV7-9 to TRBJ2-7, with TRBD1 identical over 10 bases. Per germline, CDR1 SEHNR and CDR2 FQNEAQ (reference sequence). This CDR3 region has 15 residues. The V gene end was trimmed by 3 bases and the J gene end by 2 bases; junction bases not matched to a gene: 4. For the CDR3, the DNA is TGTGCCAGCAGCTTTTGGGACAGGGGACCCTACGAGCAGTACTTC. Residues: CASSFWDRGPYEQYF. Full variable domain (remainder filled in from reference TRBV7-9 and TRBJ2-7): DTGVSQNPRHKITKRGQNVTFRCDPISEHNRLYWYRQTLGQGPEFLTYFQNEAQLEKSRLLSDRFSAERPKGSFSTLEIQRTEQGDSAMYLCASSFWDRGPYEQYFGPGTRLTVT.

This chain uses TRBV7-9 with TRBJ1-1; a possible D gene is TRBD1 (6 bases). Per the germline V gene, CDR1 is SEHNR and CDR2 is FQNEAQ (reference sequence). This CDR3 comprises 14 residues. Trimming took 3 bases from V and 3 from J, leaving 11 bases between them. For the CDR3, the DNA is TGTGCCAGCAGCTTCCACAGGGCCGACACTGAAGCTTTCTTT. Translated, it gives CASSFHRADTEAFF. Supplemented by reference TRBV7-9 and TRBJ1-1, the full variable domain reads DTGVSQNPRHKITKRGQNVTFRCDPISEHNRLYWYRQTLGQGPEFLTYFQNEAQLEKSRLLSDRFSAERPKGSFSTLEIQRTEQGDSAMYLCASSFHRADTEAFFGQGTRLTVV.

In regard to this clone: Germline and junction disagree at one end, which may indicate a read error. The chain has TRBV7-7 and TRBJ1-2; 9 bases agree with TRBD1. This CDR3 is 18 amino acids long. The germline CDR1 and CDR2 sequences are SSHAT and FNYEAQ (reference sequence). The CDR3 bases are TGTGCTAGCAGCCTATCACCGGGGAGTGAACAGGGGGCGCAGGGCTACACCTTC. Amino acids: CASSLSPGSEQGAQGYTF.

The chain links TRBV12-3 or TRBV12-4 to TRBJ2-3; D is uncertain. The V end was cut by 5 bases, the J end by 3 bases, with 6 bases between. The CDR3 length is 12 residues. DNA for the CDR3: TGTGCCAGCAGTGCCCTAACAGATACGCAGTATTTT. Translation: CASSALTDTQYF.

V and J are TRBV11-2 and TRBJ1-2; the D gene is possibly TRBD1 (5 bases). The germline V and J ends were trimmed by 3 bases and 6 bases, with 5 bases remaining between them. Looked up from germline, CDR1 is SGHAT and CDR2 is FQNNGV. This CDR3 is built from 11 residues. The CDR3: CASSFRDGYTF. The CDR3, as DNA: TGTGCCAGCAGCTTCAGGGATGGCTACACCTTC.

The V call is TRBV12-3 or TRBV12-4, the J call TRBJ2-7, with TRBD1 matching over 8 bases. Germline trimming cut 5 bases from V and 4 bases from J; bases unmatched to any gene: 4. The CDR3 sequence is 13 residues long. CDR3 sequence (DNA): TGTGCCAGCAGTGGGGACAGGCCATACGAGCAGTACTTC. Translated, it gives CASSGDRPYEQYF.

The chain couples TRBV18 to TRBJ2-1; D unclear. Germline V gene sequence: CDR1 KGHSH, CDR2 LQKENI. The V end was cut by 2 bases, the J end by 7 bases, with 21 bases between. The CDR3 consists of 17 residues. This chain's CDR3 is CASSPWVGPLPVNEQFF. DNA of the CDR3: TGTGCCAGCTCACCATGGGTAGGACCACTACCTGTTAATGAGCAGTTCTTC.

The chain has TRBV7-6 and TRBJ2-7; 10 bases are a match to TRBD1. The CDR3 sequence is 15 residues long. Germline V CDR1 and CDR2: SGHVS, FNYEAQ. The V segment lost 1 base and the J segment 4 bases; nucleotides outside the gene matches: 4. Written as DNA, the CDR3 is TGTGCCAGCAGCTTAGGCCGGGACAGGGGTTACGAGCAGTACTTC. Its translation: CASSLGRDRGYEQYF.

The V gene is TRBV18, the J gene TRBJ2-7; TRBD1 matches 11 bases. The CDR3 runs 17 residues. J lost 3 bases, V lost 3 bases, and 10 bases had no gene match. Germline CDR1 reads KGHSH; CDR2 reads LQKENI. CDR3 in DNA: TGTGCCAGCTCACCGCGTACTCGGGACAGGGGGTTCTACGAGCAGTACTTC. This codes for CASSPRTRDRGFYEQYF.

The chain employs TRBV18 and TRBJ1-5, with 11 nucleotides matching TRBD1. CDR1 KGHSH and CDR2 LQKENI come from the germline V gene. Trimming cost V 3 bases and J 7 bases; bases outside gene matches: 5. CDR3 size: 15 residues. CDR3 nucleotide sequence: TGTGCCAGCTCACCCGGACAGGGGGCCTTACAGCCCCAGCATTTT. Residues: CASSPGQGALQPQHF.

This rearrangement joins TRBV3-1 (or the pseudogene TRBV3-2) to TRBJ1-6; no clear D gene. The CDR3 runs 14 residues. Germline loops: CDR1 LGHDT, CDR2 YNNKEL (reference sequence). With 1 base removed from V and 6 bases from J, the gap between germline ends came to 7 bases. Here the CDR3 reads CASSQVGGNSPLHF. Written as DNA, the CDR3 is TGTGCCAGCAGCCAAGTTGGAGGTAATTCACCCCTCCACTTT.

For the CDR3, the DNA is TGCGCCAGCAGCTTGGTTACAGGGGGCGCATCCTACGAGCAGTACTTC. Its translation is CASSLVTGGASYEQYF. The genes are TRBV5-1 and TRBJ2-7; TRBD1 matches 9 bases. The germline V gene encodes CDR1 SGHRS and CDR2 YFSETQ. V dropped 0 bases and J dropped 1; count of bases not matched to a gene: 5. CDR3 length equals 16 residues.

The chain has TRBV6-5 and TRBJ1-5; D gene uncertain. Germline V gene lookup returns CDR1 MNHEY and CDR2 SVGAGI. The CDR3 extends over 15 amino acids. V shed 5 bases and J shed 7 bases, with 18 bases lying between them. CDR3 coding DNA: TGTGCCAGCAGTCCGGCGCGCGGGTCGAAACAGCCCCAGCATTTT. Its protein product is CASSPARGSKQPQHF.

This clone was found once. CDR3 nucleotides: TGTGCCAGCAGCCCGCGACCCCGAACTGAAGCTTTCTTT. It specifies CASSPRPRTEAFF. This rearrangement joins TRBV11-1 to TRBJ1-1, with unresolved D. Trimming pared 5 bases from V and 5 bases from J, leaving 12 bases between. CDR3 length: 13 residues. Germline CDR1 is SGHAT and CDR2 is FQDESV (reference sequence).

The V and J genes are TRBV18 and TRBJ1-5, with D possibly matching TRBD1 (5 bases). Trimming pared 10 bases from V and 5 bases from J, leaving 12 bases between. This CDR3 region has 12 residues. Germline CDR1 KGHSH, CDR2 LQKENI. For the CDR3, the DNA is TGTGCCACCGCGACGGGGGATCAGCCCCAGCATTTT. Its protein is CATATGDQPQHF.

V is TRBV5-1 and J is TRBJ2-5; the D gene is possibly TRBD1 (5 bases). CDR1 and CDR2 (germline): SGHRS, YFSETQ. This CDR3 region has 15 residues. Trimming took 0 bases from V and 2 from J, leaving 11 bases between them. CDR3 sequence: CASSLAGQQQETQYF. CDR3 DNA sequence: TGCGCCAGCAGCTTGGCAGGACAACAACAAGAGACCCAGTACTTC.

The V gene is TRBV29-1, the J gene TRBJ1-4, with 7 bases matching TRBD1. The CDR3 is made up of 13 amino acids. Germline trimming cut 4 bases from V and 8 bases from J; bases unmatched to any gene: 7. Germline loops: CDR1 SQVTM, CDR2 ANQGSEA. CDR3 sequence: CSVANRGLEKLFF. CDR3 coding DNA: TGCAGCGTTGCTAACAGGGGTTTGGAAAAACTGTTTTTT. Full variable domain (rest looked up from reference TRBV29-1 and TRBJ1-4): SAVISQKPSRDICQRGTSLTIQCQVDSQVTMMFWYRQQPGQSLTLIATANQGSEATYESGFVIDKFPISRPNLTFSTLTVSNMSPEDSSIYLCSVANRGLEKLFFGSGTQLSVL.

The V gene is TRBV18, the J gene TRBJ1-1; no definite D call. CDR3 length equals 13 residues. Per the germline V gene, CDR1 is KGHSH and CDR2 is LQKENI. The V end lost 2 bases, the J end lost 6 bases, and 10 bases lay between the germline ends. The CDR3 protein is CASSPTGNPEAFF. In DNA form, the CDR3 reads TGTGCCAGCTCACCAACCGGGAATCCTGAAGCTTTCTTT. Filled out from reference TRBV18 and TRBJ1-1, the complete variable domain reads NAGVMQNPRHLVRRRGQEARLRCSPMKGHSHVYWYRQLPEEGLKFMVYLQKENIIDESGMPKERFSAEFPKEGPSILRIQQVVRGDSAAYFCASSPTGNPEAFFGQGTRLTVV.